This T cell receptor (beta chain) was sequenced for a study of T cells in women clearing cervical HPV infection. Clones were sequenced by immunoSEQ multiplex PCR, and TCRdb holds only the in-frame ones, with some missing. The sample table includes around 39,000 clones. Comment on this clone: The read finishes 3 residues shy of the CDR3 end, and the germline J gene is used to complete it. The same CDR3 also results from other DNA sequences found in this sample.

V lost 4 bases and J lost 2, with 11 bases in between. Germline V gives CDR1 SGHRS, CDR2 YFSETQ. The CDR3 loop spans 14 amino acids. MY09/MY11 PCR detected cervical HPV DNA; dot-blot assigned genotypes. The sample was blood buffy coat. The receptor's source is a woman between 18 and 75 years old with a cervical HPV16 infection that either progressed to CIN3+ or cleared (not recorded which). The V gene is TRBV5-1, the J gene TRBJ2-3, with D hard to call. The sequenced part of the CDR3 DNA is TGCGCCAGCAGCCTGACCGGGTTCACAGATACG. This sequence encodes CASSLTGFTDT. In full, the CDR3 reads CASSLTGFTDTQYF.